The text below deals with one T cell receptor (beta chain). The antigen is unknown. The sample belongs to a study of cytomegalovirus exposure and HLA in healthy donors. Study-level findings and limits: Researchers catalogued 164 TCR beta chains as cytomegalovirus-associated. It was taken for granted in presence/absence analyses that sequencing depth across donors was roughly uniform. In a later analysis, TCR beta V- and J-gene trimming was associated with a missense DCLRE1C variant.

Germline CDR1 reads MNHEY; CDR2 reads SMNVEV (reference sequence). Trimming at V came to 5 bases and at J to 6 bases, leaving 9 bases not matched to a gene. The CDR3 is 14 amino acids. The PCR had 60 Vbeta and 13 Jbeta primers. Measured with immunoSEQ multiplex PCR; TCRdb has only the in-frame clones, and not every one. This table holds some 98,000 clones, about 83% found once. The receptor's source is a female donor in good health and CMV-seropositive. Material: PBMCs. This chain connects TRBV27 to TRBJ2-7; 8 bases agree with TRBD1. The CDR3 sequence: CASSSYATGAEQYF. The CDR3 nucleotides read TGTGCCAGCAGTAGCTACGCGACAGGGGCCGAGCAGTACTTC.